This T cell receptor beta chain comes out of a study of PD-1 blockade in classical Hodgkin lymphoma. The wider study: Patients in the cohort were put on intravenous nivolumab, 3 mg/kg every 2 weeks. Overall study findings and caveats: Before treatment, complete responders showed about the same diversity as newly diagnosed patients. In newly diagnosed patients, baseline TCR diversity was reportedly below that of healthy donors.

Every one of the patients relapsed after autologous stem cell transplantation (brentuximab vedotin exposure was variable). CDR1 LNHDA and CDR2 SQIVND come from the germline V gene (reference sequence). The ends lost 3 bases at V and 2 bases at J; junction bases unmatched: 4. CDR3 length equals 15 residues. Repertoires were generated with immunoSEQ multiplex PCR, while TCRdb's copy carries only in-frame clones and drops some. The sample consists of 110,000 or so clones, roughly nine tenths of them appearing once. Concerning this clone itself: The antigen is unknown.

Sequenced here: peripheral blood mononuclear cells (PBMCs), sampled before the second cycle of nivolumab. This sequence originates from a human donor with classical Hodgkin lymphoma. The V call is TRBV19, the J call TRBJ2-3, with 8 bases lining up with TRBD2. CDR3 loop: CASSIAGGPTDTQYF. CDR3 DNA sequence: TGTGCCAGTAGTATTGCGGGAGGCCCCACAGATACGCAGTATTTT.